This TCR beta chain was recovered during a study of early T cells in non-severe SARS-CoV-2 infection. Across the whole study: Chains from this unsorted whole-blood bulk RNA could not be paired.

This clonotype has more than one count but fewer than ten. Its antigen is currently unknown. Germline trimming cut 5 bases from V and 1 base from J; bases unmatched to any gene: 5. In germline, CDR1 is SGHTA, CDR2 FQGTGA. This CDR3 has 15 amino acids. Notes on the study in general: VDJdb matching, biased toward anti-spike CD8 responses, missed private and CD4 specificities.

Attachment of unique molecular identifiers to individual cDNA molecules was performed. TCRdb reprocessed the 5' RACE reads with MiXCR, giving one entry per CDR3 protein. The sample has tens of thousands of distinct CDR3 sequences; 9.5% to 15% are singletons. Sequenced material: whole blood. This rearrangement joins TRBV7-3 to TRBJ2-5; 9 bases map to TRBD2. The sequence derives from an adult who was a healthcare worker with PCR-confirmed SARS-CoV-2 infection or an uninfected control (not recorded which). CDR3 sequence (DNA): TGTGCCAGCAGCGCTCTAGCGGGGTCCCAAGAGACCCAGTACTTC. Translation: CASSALAGSQETQYF.